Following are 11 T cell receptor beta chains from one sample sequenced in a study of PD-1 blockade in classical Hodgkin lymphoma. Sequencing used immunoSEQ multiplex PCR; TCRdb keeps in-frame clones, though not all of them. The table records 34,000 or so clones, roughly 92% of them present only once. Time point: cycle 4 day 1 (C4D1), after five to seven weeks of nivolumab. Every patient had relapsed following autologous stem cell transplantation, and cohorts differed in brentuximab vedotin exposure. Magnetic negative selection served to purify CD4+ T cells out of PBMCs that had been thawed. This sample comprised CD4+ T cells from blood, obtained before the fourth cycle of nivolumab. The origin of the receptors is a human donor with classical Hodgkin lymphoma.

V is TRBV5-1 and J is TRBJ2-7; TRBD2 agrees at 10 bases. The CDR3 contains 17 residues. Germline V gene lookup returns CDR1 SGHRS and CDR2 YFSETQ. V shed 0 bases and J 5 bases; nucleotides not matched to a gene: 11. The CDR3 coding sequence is TGCGCCAGCAGCTTGGGGAGCGGGAGGGCCGACTTTAACGAGCAGTACTTC. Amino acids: CASSLGSGRADFNEQYF.

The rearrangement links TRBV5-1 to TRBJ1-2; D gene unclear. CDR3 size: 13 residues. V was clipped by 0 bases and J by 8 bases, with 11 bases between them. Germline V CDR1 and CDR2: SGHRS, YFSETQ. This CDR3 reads CASSLEGYGGYTF. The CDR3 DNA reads TGCGCCAGCAGCTTGGAGGGATATGGGGGCTACACCTTC. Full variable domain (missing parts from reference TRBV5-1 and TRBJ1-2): KAGVTQTPRYLIKTRGQQVTLSCSPISGHRSVSWYQQTPGQGLQFLFEYFSETQRNKGNFPGRFSGRQFSNSRSEMNVSTLELGDSALYLCASSLEGYGGYTFGSGTRLTVV.

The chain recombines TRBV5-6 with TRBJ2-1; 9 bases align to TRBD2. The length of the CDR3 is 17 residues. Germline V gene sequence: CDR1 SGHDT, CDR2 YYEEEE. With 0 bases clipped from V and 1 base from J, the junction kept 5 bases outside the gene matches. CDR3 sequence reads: CASSLVEREESYNEQFF. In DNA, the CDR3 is TGTGCCAGCAGCTTGGTGGAGCGGGAGGAATCCTACAATGAGCAGTTCTTC.

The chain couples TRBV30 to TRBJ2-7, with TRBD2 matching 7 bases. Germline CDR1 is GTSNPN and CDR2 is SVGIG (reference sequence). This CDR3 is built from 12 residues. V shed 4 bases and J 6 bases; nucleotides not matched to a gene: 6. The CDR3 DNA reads TGTGCCTGGACGCCCGGGGGGAGCGAGCAGTACTTC. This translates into CAWTPGGSEQYF.

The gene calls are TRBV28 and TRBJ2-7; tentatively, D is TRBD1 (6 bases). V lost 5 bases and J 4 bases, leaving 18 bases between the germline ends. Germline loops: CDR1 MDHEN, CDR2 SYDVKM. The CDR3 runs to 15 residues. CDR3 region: CASSNSGVTAYEQYF. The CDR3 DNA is TGTGCCAGCAGTAACTCAGGGGTGACGGCGTACGAGCAGTACTTC.

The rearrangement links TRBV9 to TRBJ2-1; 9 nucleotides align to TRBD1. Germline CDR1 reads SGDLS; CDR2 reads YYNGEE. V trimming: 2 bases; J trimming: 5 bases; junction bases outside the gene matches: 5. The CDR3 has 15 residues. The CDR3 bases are TGTGCCAGCAGCGTGGGCGGGACAGGGAACAATGAGCAGTTCTTC. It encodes CASSVGGTGNNEQFF.

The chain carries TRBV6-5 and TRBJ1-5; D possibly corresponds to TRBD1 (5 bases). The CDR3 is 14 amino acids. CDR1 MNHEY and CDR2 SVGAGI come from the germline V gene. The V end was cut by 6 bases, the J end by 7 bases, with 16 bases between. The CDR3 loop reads CASSHRDPGQPQHF. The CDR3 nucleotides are TGTGCCAGCAGCCACCGGGACCCGGGCCAGCCCCAGCATTTT.

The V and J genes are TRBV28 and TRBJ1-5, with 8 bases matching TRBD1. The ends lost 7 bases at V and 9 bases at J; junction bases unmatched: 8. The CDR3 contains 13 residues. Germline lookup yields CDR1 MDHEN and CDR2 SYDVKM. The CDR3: CASKGTGERPQHF. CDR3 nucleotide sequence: TGTGCCAGCAAGGGGACAGGAGAGCGGCCCCAGCATTTT.

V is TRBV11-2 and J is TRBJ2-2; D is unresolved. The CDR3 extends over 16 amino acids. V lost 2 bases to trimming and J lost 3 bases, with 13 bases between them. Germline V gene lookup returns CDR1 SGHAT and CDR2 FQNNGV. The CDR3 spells CASSLRSGPDTGELFF. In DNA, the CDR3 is TGTGCCAGCAGCTTAAGATCCGGTCCGGACACCGGGGAGCTGTTTTTT.

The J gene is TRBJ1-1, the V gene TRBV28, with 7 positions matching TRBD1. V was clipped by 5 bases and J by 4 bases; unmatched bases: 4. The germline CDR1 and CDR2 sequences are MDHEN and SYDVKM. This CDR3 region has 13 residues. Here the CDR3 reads CASSRQGVTEAFF. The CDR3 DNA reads TGTGCCAGCAGTAGACAGGGCGTCACTGAAGCTTTCTTT.

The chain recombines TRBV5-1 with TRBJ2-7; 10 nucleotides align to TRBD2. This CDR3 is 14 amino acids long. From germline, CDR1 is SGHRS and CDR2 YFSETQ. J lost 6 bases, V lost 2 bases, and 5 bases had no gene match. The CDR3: CASSFTLAGAEQYF. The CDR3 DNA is TGCGCCAGCAGCTTTACTCTAGCGGGAGCCGAGCAGTACTTC.